Shown below are 28 T cell receptor beta chains from a single sample sequenced in a study of T cells expressing NK-cell markers. After re-calling the 5' RACE reads, TCRdb lists one entry per CDR3 protein, DNA absent. The sample shows 7,300 or so distinct CDR3 sequences, and around 64% sits with its ten largest clones. Material for sequencing was blood T cells: a sorted CD56 or NKG2C T cell subset, CD4+ or CD8+ T cells, or bulk PBMC T cells (not recorded which). The source of these receptors is a man aged 18 to 70 in good health.

This chain uses TRBV6-2 or TRBV6-3 with TRBJ2-2; TCRdb's D call of TRBD1 is untestable without DNA. The CDR3 covers 16 residues. Germline assignment: CDR1 MNHEY and CDR2 SVGEGT. CDR3 sequence reads: CASSNGGAANTGELFF.

The chain carries TRBV7-8 and TRBJ2-3. The CDR3 has 12 residues. Per the germline V gene, CDR1 is SGHVS and CDR2 is FQNEAQ. This CDR3 reads CASSRMADTQYF.

The V and J genes are TRBV7-2 and TRBJ2-1. The CDR3 sequence is 15 residues long. The germline CDR1 and CDR2 sequences are SGHTA and FQGNSA. CDR3 region: CASSLVGGSYNEQFF.

The rearrangement uses TRBV6-2 or TRBV6-3 and TRBJ2-6. Germline CDR1 MNHEY, CDR2 SVGEGT. The CDR3 has 15 amino acids. The CDR3 spells CASSYAGSGANVLTF.

V usage is TRBV14 and J usage is TRBJ2-7; TCRdb reports TRBD1, a call that lacks DNA to check it against. From germline, CDR1 is SGHDN and CDR2 FVKESK. The CDR3 is 13 amino acids. CDR3 sequence: CARNGQGRNEQYF.

The V and J genes are TRBV20-1 and TRBJ1-1; no DNA is available, so the TRBD1 call from TCRdb remains unchecked. The CDR3 length is 14 residues. Germline V lookup: CDR1 DFQATT, CDR2 SNEGSKA (reference sequence). The CDR3 loop reads CSARDGRSEVEAFF.

The rearrangement uses TRBV3-1 and TRBJ2-6; TCRdb gives TRBD1 as the D gene, but with no DNA this cannot be confirmed. In germline, CDR1 is LGHDT, CDR2 YNNKEL (reference sequence). The CDR3 is 16 amino acids. This CDR3 is CASSQVTGTGANVLTF.

This chain joins TRBV18 and TRBJ1-6; TCRdb lists TRBD1, though no DNA is available to test this call. Germline lookup yields CDR1 KGHSH and CDR2 LQKENI. CDR3 length equals 17 residues. The CDR3 loop is CASSQLPQGFDNSPLHF.

CDR3 residues: CASSLGTSDVSEQYF. V is TRBV4-2 and J is TRBJ2-7; checking the TCRdb D call of TRBD2 is not possible without DNA. Germline CDR1 LGHNA, CDR2 YNFKEQ. The CDR3 length is 15 residues.

This chain's CDR3 is CARIHKRPGQPDYEQYF. The chain has TRBV10-3 and TRBJ2-7; TCRdb calls TRBD1, which cannot be checked without DNA. Germline loops: CDR1 ENHRY, CDR2 SYGVKD. The CDR3 contains 17 residues.

This clonotype registers medium-sized by frequency. The V gene is TRBV15, the J gene TRBJ2-7; TCRdb outputs TRBD1, but without DNA this stays unchecked. CDR3 length: 15 amino acids. Germline loops: CDR1 LNHNV, CDR2 YYDKDF (reference sequence). The CDR3 here is CATSSTGTGVDEQYF. Complete variable domain (other parts from reference TRBV15 and TRBJ2-7): DAMVIQNPRYQVTQFGKPVTLSCSQTLNHNVMYWYQQKSSQAPKLLFHYYDKDFNNEADTPDNFQSRRPNTSFCFLDIRSPGLGDTAMYLCATSSTGTGVDEQYFGPGTRLTVT.

This chain links TRBV15 with TRBJ1-2. Germline values: CDR1 LNHNV, CDR2 YYDKDF (reference sequence). The CDR3 is made up of 13 amino acids. The chain's CDR3 is CATSREHVYGYTF.

The V gene is TRBV19, the J gene TRBJ2-1; TCRdb returns TRBD1, unconfirmable since there is no DNA. CDR1 is LNHDA and CDR2 is SQIVND in the germline V gene (reference sequence). The CDR3 sequence is 14 residues long. CDR3 region: CASTTRGPNNEQFF.

This rearrangement joins TRBV27 to TRBJ2-2. The germline V gene encodes CDR1 MNHEY and CDR2 SMNVEV (reference sequence). The CDR3 contains 16 residues. CDR3 protein: CASSHAVRKNTGELFF.

V gene TRBV5-1 combines with J gene TRBJ2-3; TCRdb's assignment of TRBD2 cannot be checked, as there is no DNA. The CDR3 contains 16 residues. Germline V gene data show CDR1 as SGHRS and CDR2 as YFSETQ. The CDR3 loop reads CASSLDGGGAKDTQYF.

This rearrangement joins TRBV7-6 to TRBJ1-2; TCRdb names TRBD1, which stays unverified in the absence of DNA. The CDR3 is 15 amino acids. Germline CDR1 and CDR2: SGHVS and FNYEAQ. The CDR3 loop reads CASSLWVRGRRGYTF.

The chain combines TRBV6-1 with TRBJ2-2; checking the TCRdb D call of TRBD1 is not possible without DNA. Germline values: CDR1 MNHNS, CDR2 SASEGT. CDR3 length: 14 amino acids. The CDR3 reads CASSRDGVTGELFF.

V and J are TRBV20-1 and TRBJ1-2; TCRdb indicates TRBD1, and absent DNA this call remains unverified. CDR1 is DFQATT and CDR2 is SNEGSKA in the germline V gene (reference sequence). CDR3 length: 13 amino acids. This CDR3 is CSARDQTDLGYTF.

This sequence joins TRBV6-6 and TRBJ2-5; TCRdb's D call, TRBD1, is unchecked because there is no DNA. The CDR3 has 13 residues. Germline loops: CDR1 MNHNY, CDR2 SVGAGI (reference sequence). CDR3 residues: CATNRDVQETQYF.

This rearrangement joins TRBV15 to TRBJ2-7; TCRdb names TRBD1, which stays unverified in the absence of DNA. The CDR3 has 15 residues. Germline loops: CDR1 LNHNV, CDR2 YYDKDF (reference sequence). The CDR3 loop is CATSSTGGGPYEQYF. The whole variable domain, filled in from reference TRBV15 and TRBJ2-7, reads DAMVIQNPRYQVTQFGKPVTLSCSQTLNHNVMYWYQQKSSQAPKLLFHYYDKDFNNEADTPDNFQSRRPNTSFCFLDIRSPGLGDTAMYLCATSSTGGGPYEQYFGPGTRLTVT.

V and J are TRBV6-1 and TRBJ2-5; TCRdb picks TRBD1, but there is no DNA to check that call. The CDR3 contains 16 residues. CDR1 is MNHNS and CDR2 is SASEGT in the germline V gene. The CDR3 spells CASSEASGTGIETQYF.

The V call is TRBV6-1, the J call TRBJ2-3; TCRdb picks TRBD2, but there is no DNA to check that call. The V gene's germline CDR1 is MNHNS and CDR2 SASEGT. The CDR3 covers 17 residues. This CDR3 reads CASSAHVAGGSTDTQYF.

The V call is TRBV4-2, the J call TRBJ1-4; TCRdb designates TRBD1, a call that cannot be tested without DNA. Looked up from germline, CDR1 is LGHNA and CDR2 is YNFKEQ. This CDR3 region has 14 residues. CDR3 protein: CASSQQGHGEKLFF.

The chain is built from TRBV5-4 and TRBJ2-5; TCRdb outputs TRBD2, but without DNA this stays unchecked. The V gene's germline CDR1 is SGHNT and CDR2 YYREEE (reference sequence). The CDR3 spans 14 residues. The chain's CDR3 is CASILAGGQETQYF.

The gene calls are TRBV9 and TRBJ2-3. Germline V gene lookup returns CDR1 SGDLS and CDR2 YYNGEE. The CDR3 sequence is 15 residues long. CDR3 in amino acids: CASSVGSRSTDTQYF.

The rearrangement joins TRBV3-1 to TRBJ2-2; TCRdb's D call of TRBD1 is untestable without DNA. Germline CDR1 and CDR2: LGHDT and YNNKEL (reference sequence). This CDR3 has 17 residues. CDR3 amino acids: CASSPRQGSGLAGELFF.

This chain joins TRBV6-1 and TRBJ2-3; checking the TCRdb D call of TRBD2 is not possible without DNA. Germline lookup yields CDR1 MNHNS and CDR2 SASEGT. The CDR3 consists of 17 residues. This CDR3 reads CASSEDGGGGLTDTQYF.

The V call is TRBV6-4, the J call TRBJ2-1; TCRdb names TRBD2, which stays unverified in the absence of DNA. Per germline, CDR1 MRHNA and CDR2 SNTAGT. The CDR3 length is 14 residues. CDR3 amino acids: CASSESGGVDEQFF.